Listed here is a single T cell receptor (beta chain). Germline V gene sequence: CDR1 SGHNT, CDR2 YYREEE (reference sequence). After removal of 1 base from V and 0 bases from J, the junction contained 12 bases not matched to a gene. CDR3 length: 18 amino acids. Sequencing used immunoSEQ multiplex PCR; TCRdb keeps in-frame clones, though not all of them. Of some 14,000 clones listed, 75% to 90% are singletons. This specimen belongs to a study of monozygotic twins with cystic fibrosis. The chain links TRBV5-4 to TRBJ2-5; TRBD2 matches at 7 bases. The sample comprised blood. The sequence came from a boy aged 5-17 years with cystic fibrosis. This chain's CDR3 is CASSLRLSSGGDQETQYF. CDR3 nucleotide sequence: TGTGCCAGCAGCTTGCGGCTTTCGAGTGGGGGGGACCAAGAGACCCAGTACTTC.